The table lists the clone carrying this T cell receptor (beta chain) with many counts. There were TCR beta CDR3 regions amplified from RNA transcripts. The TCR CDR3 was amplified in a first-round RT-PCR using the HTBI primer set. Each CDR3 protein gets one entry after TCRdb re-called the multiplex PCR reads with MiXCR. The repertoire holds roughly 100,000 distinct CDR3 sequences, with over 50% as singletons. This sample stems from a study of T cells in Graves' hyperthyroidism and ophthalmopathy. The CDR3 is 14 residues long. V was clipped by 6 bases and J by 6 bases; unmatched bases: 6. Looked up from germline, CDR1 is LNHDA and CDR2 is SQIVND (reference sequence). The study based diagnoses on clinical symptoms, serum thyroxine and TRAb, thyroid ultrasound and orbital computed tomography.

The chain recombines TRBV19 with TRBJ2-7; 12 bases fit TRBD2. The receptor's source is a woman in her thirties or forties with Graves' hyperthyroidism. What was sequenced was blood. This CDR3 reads CASSRLAGAREQYF. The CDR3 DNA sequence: TGTGCCAGTAGCCGACTAGCGGGAGCTCGCGAGCAGTACTTC.